Listed below are T cell receptor beta chains from one sample, sequenced in a study of radiation and T cells in renal cell carcinoma. This table comes from immunoSEQ multiplex PCR, and its TCRdb copy is limited to in-frame clones, with some not included. Of 150,000 or so clones in the sample, approximately 90% are singletons; the top ten hold around 10%. Source: blood, taken from a patient whose treatment included radiotherapy and nephrectomy. These TCRs come from a woman aged 45-59 years with renal cell carcinoma. The CDR3 runs from the conserved cysteine through the conserved F or W. Fields, in order: V gene, clone size, D gene, J gene, CDR3 DNA, CDR3 protein. D genes are given only for firm matches. Only some rows state a clone size, as once, few, many or a class for expanded clones.

TRBV7-2	NA	NA	TRBJ1-1	TGTGCCAGCAGCGTTAAGGGAGCGGGGAACACTGAAGCTTTCTTT	CASSVKGAGNTEAFF
TRBV30	NA	NA	TRBJ1-6	TGTGCCTGGAGTGTAGGCGGGCAGAATTCACCCCTCCACTTT	CAWSVGGQNSPLHF
TRBV6-5	NA	NA	TRBJ2-2	TGTGCCAGCAGTTCAGGACCTGACACCGGGGAGCTGTTTTTT	CASSSGPDTGELFF
TRBV29-1	NA	TRBD1	TRBJ1-2	TGCAGCGTAGGACAGGCGGATGGCTACACCTTC	CSVGQADGYTF
TRBV7-9	NA	NA	TRBJ1-3	TGTGCCAGCAGAGAGCTCGGGGGTGACTCTGGAAACACCATATATTTT	CASRELGGDSGNTIYF
TRBV6-5	NA	NA	TRBJ1-6	TGTGCCAGCAGTGGGACTGCAGGGAAGGTTTCACCCCTCCACTTT	CASSGTAGKVSPLHF
TRBV7-6	NA	TRBD2	TRBJ2-1	TGTGCCAGCAGCTCCGGACTAGCTAATAGTGAGCAGTTCTTC	CASSSGLANSEQFF
TRBV6-6	NA	NA	TRBJ1-2	TGTGCCAGCAGTTACTCGATGGGGTCGGGGGATGGCTACACCTTC	CASSYSMGSGDGYTF
TRBV10-1	NA	TRBD2	TRBJ2-1	TGCGCCAGCAGTGATGCGGGGGGGCCGTATGAGCAGTTCTTC	CASSDAGGPYEQFF
TRBV9	NA	NA	TRBJ1-4	TGTGCCAGCAGCTCCCAGGGTTTAACTAATGAAAAACTGTTTTTT	CASSSQGLTNEKLFF
TRBV2	NA	TRBD1	TRBJ1-5	TGTGCCAGCAGTGATCAGGGGGCGAGCAATCAGCCCCAGCATTTT	CASSDQGASNQPQHF
TRBV5-1	NA	NA	TRBJ1-2	TGCGCCAGCAGCTCCTTCCATGGCTACACCTTC	CASSSFHGYTF
TRBV5-1	NA	NA	TRBJ2-7	TGCGCCAGCAGCTTGGGGAGGGGGCTACTAGCACGGGGCTACGAGCAGTACTTC	CASSLGRGLLARGYEQYF
TRBV7-2	NA	NA	TRBJ1-2	TGTGCCAGTTTTATACCTCGGGACGGTGGCTACACCTTC	CASFIPRDGGYTF
TRBV9	NA	TRBD1	TRBJ1-6	TGTGCCAGCAGCGTGGGACAGGGGAGATCCTATAATTCACCCCTCCACTTT	CASSVGQGRSYNSPLHF
TRBV18	NA	TRBD1	TRBJ2-3	TGTGCCAGCTCACAGGGACAGTCCGGCACAGATACGCAGTATTTT	CASSQGQSGTDTQYF
TRBV6-5	once	NA	TRBJ1-4	TGTGCCAGCAGTTCGCAACAGGGAACTAATGAAAAACTGTTTTTT	CASSSQQGTNEKLFF
TRBV6-1	NA	NA	TRBJ1-2	TGTGCCAGCAGTGAGTCACAGCTTTACTATGGCTACACCTTC	CASSESQLYYGYTF